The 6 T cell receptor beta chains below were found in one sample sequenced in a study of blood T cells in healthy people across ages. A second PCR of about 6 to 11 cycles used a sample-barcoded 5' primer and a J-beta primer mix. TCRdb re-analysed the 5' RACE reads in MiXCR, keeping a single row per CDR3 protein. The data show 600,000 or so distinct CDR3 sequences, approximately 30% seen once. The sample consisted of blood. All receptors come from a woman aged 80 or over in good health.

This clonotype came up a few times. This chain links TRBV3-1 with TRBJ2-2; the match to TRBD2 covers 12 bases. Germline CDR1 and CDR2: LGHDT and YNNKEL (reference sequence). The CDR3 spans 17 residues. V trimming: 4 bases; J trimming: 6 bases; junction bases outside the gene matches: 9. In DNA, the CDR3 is TGTGCCAGCAGCCCAAGACTCGGGACTAGCGGGTCCGGGGAGCTGTTTTTT. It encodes CASSPRLGTSGSGELFF.

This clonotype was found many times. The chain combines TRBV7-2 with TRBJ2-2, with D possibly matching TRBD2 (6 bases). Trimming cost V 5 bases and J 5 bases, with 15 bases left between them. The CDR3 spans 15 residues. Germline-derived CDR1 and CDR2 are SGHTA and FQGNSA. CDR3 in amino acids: CASSTDWGRTGELFF. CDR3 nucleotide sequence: TGTGCCAGCAGCACGGACTGGGGGAGGACCGGGGAGCTGTTTTTT. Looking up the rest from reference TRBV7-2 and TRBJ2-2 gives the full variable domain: GAGVSQSPSNKVTEKGKDVELRCDPISGHTALYWYRQSLGQGLEFLIYFQGNSAPDKSGLPSDRFSAERTGGSVSTLTIQRTQQEDSAVYLCASSTDWGRTGELFFGEGSRLTVL.

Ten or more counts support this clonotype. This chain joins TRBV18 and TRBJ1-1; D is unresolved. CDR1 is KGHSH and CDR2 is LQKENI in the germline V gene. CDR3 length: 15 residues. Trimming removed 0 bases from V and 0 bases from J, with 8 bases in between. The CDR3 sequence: CASSPPSIMNTEAFF. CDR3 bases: TGTGCCAGCTCACCACCTTCTATCATGAACACTGAAGCTTTCTTT.

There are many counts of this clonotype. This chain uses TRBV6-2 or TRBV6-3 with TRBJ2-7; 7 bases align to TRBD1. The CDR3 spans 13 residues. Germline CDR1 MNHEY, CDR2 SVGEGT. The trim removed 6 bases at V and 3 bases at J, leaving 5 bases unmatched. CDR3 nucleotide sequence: TGTGCCAGCAGGAGGGACAGTCTCTACGAGCAGTACTTC. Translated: CASRRDSLYEQYF.

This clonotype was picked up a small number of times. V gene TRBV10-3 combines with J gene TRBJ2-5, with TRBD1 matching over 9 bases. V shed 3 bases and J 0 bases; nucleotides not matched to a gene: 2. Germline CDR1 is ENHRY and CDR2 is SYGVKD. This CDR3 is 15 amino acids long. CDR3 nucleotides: TGTGCCATCAGTGATGGACAGGGGCACCAAGAGACCCAGTACTTC. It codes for CAISDGQGHQETQYF.

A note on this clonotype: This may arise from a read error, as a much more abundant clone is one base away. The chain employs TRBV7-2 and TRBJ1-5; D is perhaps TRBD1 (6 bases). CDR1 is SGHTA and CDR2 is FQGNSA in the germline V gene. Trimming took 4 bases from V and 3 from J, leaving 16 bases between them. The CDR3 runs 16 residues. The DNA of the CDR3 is TGTGCCAGCAGCTCGGCCAGAGGACAGTACAATCAGCCCCAGCATTTT. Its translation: CASSSARGQYNQPQHF.